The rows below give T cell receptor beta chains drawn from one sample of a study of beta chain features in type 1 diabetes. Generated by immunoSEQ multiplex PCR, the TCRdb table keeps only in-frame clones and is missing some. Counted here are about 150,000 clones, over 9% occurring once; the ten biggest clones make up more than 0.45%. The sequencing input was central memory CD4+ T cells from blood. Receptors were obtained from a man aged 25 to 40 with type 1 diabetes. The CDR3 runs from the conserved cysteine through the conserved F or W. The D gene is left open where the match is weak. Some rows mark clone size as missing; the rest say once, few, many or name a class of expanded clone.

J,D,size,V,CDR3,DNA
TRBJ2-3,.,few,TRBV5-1,CASSLGAISTDTQYF,TGCGCCAGCAGCTTGGGGGCAATTAGCACAGATACGCAGTATTTT
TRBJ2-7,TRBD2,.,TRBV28,CASSLGDYSYEQYF,TGTGCCAGCAGTTTAGGGGACTACTCCTACGAGCAGTACTTC
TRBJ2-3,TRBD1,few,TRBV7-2,CASSLNPGQSTDTQYF,TGTGCCAGCAGCTTAAACCCGGGACAGAGCACAGATACGCAGTATTTT
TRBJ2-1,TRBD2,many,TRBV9,CASSAIAGVSEQFF,TGTGCCAGCAGCGCGATAGCGGGAGTCAGTGAGCAGTTCTTC
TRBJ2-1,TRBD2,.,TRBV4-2,CASSQIAGAGYNEQFF,TGTGCCAGCAGCCAGATAGCGGGAGCGGGATACAATGAGCAGTTCTTC
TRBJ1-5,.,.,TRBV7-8,CASSLGQGANQPQHF,TGTGCCAGCAGCTTAGGTCAAGGGGCTAATCAGCCCCAGCATTTT
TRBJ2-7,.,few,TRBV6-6,CASWDWYYEQYF,TGTGCCAGCTGGGACTGGTACTACGAGCAGTACTTC
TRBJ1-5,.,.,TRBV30,CAWSVRSDQPQHF,TGTGCCTGGAGTGTACGGAGTGATCAGCCCCAGCATTTT
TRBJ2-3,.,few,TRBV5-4,CASSLRVTPETDTQYF,TGTGCCAGCAGCTTGCGGGTGACGCCCGAAACAGATACGCAGTATTTT
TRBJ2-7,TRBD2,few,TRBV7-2,CASSLPSPFTSGSYEQYF,TGTGCCAGCAGCTTACCCTCTCCTTTTACTAGCGGGAGCTACGAGCAGTACTTC
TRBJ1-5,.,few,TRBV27,CASSPRQAGNQPQHF,TGTGCCAGCAGTCCTCGACAGGCTGGAAATCAGCCCCAGCATTTT
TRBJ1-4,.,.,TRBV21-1,CASSKEQGGEKLFF,TGTGCCAGCAGCAAAGAGCAGGGGGGTGAAAAACTGTTTTTT
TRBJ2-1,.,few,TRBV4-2,CASSQDFEGMNEQFF,TGTGCCAGCAGCCAAGATTTTGAGGGCATGAATGAGCAGTTCTTC
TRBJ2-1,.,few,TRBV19,CASTGYNEQFF,TGTGCCAGTACGGGCTACAATGAGCAGTTCTTC
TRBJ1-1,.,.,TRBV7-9,CASSRTETEAFF,TGTGCCAGCAGCCGGACAGAGACTGAAGCTTTCTTT
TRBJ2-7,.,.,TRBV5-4,CASSLTGVSYEQYF,TGTGCCAGCAGCTTAACCGGGGTCTCCTACGAGCAGTACTTC
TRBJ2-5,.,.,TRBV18,CASSPRAGWGETQYF,TGTGCCAGCTCACCACGGGCGGGATGGGGCGAGACCCAGTACTTC
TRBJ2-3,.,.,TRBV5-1,CASSSHSTDTQYF,TGCGCCAGCAGCTCCCATTCCACAGATACGCAGTATTTT
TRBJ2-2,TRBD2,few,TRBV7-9,CASKLAGATGELFF,TGTGCCAGCAAGCTAGCGGGAGCGACCGGGGAGCTGTTTTTT
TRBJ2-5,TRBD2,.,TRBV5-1,CASSFGLAEETQYF,TGCGCCAGCAGCTTTGGACTAGCGGAAGAGACCCAGTACTTC
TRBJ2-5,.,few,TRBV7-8,CASSTEGQNQETQYF,TGTGCCAGCAGCACAGAAGGACAGAATCAAGAGACCCAGTACTTC
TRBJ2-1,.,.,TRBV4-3,CASSQEAVYEQFF,TGCGCCAGCAGCCAAGAGGCGGTCTATGAGCAGTTCTTC
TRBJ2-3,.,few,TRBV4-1,CASSQPYTDTQYF,TGCGCCAGCAGCCAACCCTACACAGATACGCAGTATTTT
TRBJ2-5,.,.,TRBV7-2,CASRRGGLETQYF,TGTGCCAGCAGGAGGGGGGGGCTAGAGACCCAGTACTTC
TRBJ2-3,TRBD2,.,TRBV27,CAIGLAGGSDTQYF,TGTGCCATCGGACTAGCGGGAGGATCAGATACGCAGTATTTT
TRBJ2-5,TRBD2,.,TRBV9,CASSDQREAGRQETQYF,TGTGCCAGCAGCGACCAGCGGGAGGCGGGCAGACAAGAGACCCAGTACTTC
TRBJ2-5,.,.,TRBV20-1,CSASYQETQYF,TGCAGTGCTAGCTACCAAGAGACCCAGTACTTC
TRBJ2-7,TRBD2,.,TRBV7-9,CASSDSFSGTSFSYEQYF,TGTGCCAGCAGCGATAGTTTTTCTGGGACTAGTTTCTCCTACGAGCAGTACTTC
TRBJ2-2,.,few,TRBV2,CASSNTGKQTGELFF,TGTGCCAGCAGTAACACAGGGAAGCAAACCGGGGAGCTGTTTTTT
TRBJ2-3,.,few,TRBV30,CAWTRTSTDTQYF,TGTGCCTGGACTAGGACTAGCACAGATACGCAGTATTTT
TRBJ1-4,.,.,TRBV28,CASSLTSTAGNEKLFF,TGTGCCAGCAGTTTAACATCAACAGCGGGAAATGAAAAACTGTTTTTT
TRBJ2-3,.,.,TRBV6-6,CASSYGTARDTQYF,TGTGCCAGCAGTTACGGTACAGCCCGGGATACGCAGTATTTT
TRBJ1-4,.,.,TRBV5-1,CASSLLPTNEKLFF,TGCGCCAGCAGCTTGCTTCCAACTAATGAAAAACTGTTTTTT
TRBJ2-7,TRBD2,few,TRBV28,CASSFQAGYEQYF,TGTGCCAGCAGTTTCCAAGCGGGATACGAGCAGTACTTC
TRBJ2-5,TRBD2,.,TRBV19,CASRRLAGGGETQYF,TGTGCCAGTAGACGACTAGCGGGAGGCGGAGAGACCCAGTACTTC